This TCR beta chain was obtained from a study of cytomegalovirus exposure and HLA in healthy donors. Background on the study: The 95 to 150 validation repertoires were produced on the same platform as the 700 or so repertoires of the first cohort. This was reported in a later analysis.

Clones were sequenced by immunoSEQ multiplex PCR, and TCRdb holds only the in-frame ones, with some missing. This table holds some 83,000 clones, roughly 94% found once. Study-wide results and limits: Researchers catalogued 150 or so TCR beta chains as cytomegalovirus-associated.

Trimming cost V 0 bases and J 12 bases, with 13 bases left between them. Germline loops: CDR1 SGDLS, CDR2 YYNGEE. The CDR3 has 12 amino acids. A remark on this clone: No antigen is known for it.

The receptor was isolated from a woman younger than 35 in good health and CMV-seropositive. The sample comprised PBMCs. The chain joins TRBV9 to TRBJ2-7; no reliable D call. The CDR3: CASSVDGRSRYF. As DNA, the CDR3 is TGTGCCAGCAGCGTAGATGGCAGGTCGCGGTACTTC.